This TCR beta chain emerged from a study of T cells in narcolepsy (dated by TCRdb to the late 2010s). Regarding the study in general: Healthy control donors were enrolled in the study alongside patients who had narcolepsy type 1 or type 2 (NT1, NT2). The study used TCR Vbeta sequencing to track clonotypes in blood and CSF while looking for autoreactive T cells in narcolepsy patients that target self-antigens of hypocretin neurons (hypocretin, TRIB2).

Memory CD4+ T cells were sorted ex vivo from peripheral blood of narcolepsy patients and healthy controls for TCR Vbeta sequencing. Library preparation was by the immunoSEQ multiplex PCR assay. Here the immuneACCESS table is served through TCRdb, limited to in-frame sequences with V and J called. Missing clones are a known gap in these copies; in checked studies unresolved V genes cover under half, and the rest lacks a known reason. The sample records some 30,000 clones, about 89% of which are singletons. Of the sample, roughly 0.89% is held by the ten largest clones. From the cysteine up to the phenylalanine, the CDR3 has a length of 17 residues. This entry keeps only the CDR3 DNA: 51 bases, framed from base 1. V is shortened by 3 bases, J by 2 bases, and the region joining them spans 19 bases. Sequences SGDLS (CDR1) and YYNGEE (CDR2) are obtained from the germline V gene. Of note for this clone: The antigen this receptor binds is unknown. No much larger clonotype is one base removed from it; base qualities were not supplied.

Summary of the overall study and its limitations: Numbers of sequenced blood memory CD4+ clonotypes were comparable, with averages of 38,000 to 40,000 in patients and approximately 33,000 in controls. Autoreactive clonotypes were reported to be detected serially in the blood of the same patients and of different patients, but not in the blood of healthy controls. Certain blood memory CD4+ repertoires from patients and controls had no sequences that matched autoreactive T cell clones. HCRT-specific and TRIB2-specific autoreactive clonotypes were highlighted in plots that compared CD4+ T cell clonotypes in CSF versus blood from the same patient.

The V gene is TRBV9 and the J gene is TRBJ2-3; the D gene lacks a confident call. Input material: memory (CD45RA-) CD4+ T cells from blood. Read against the paper, the sample's cell subset or site label means: memory T cells sorted ex vivo from peripheral blood. The sequence was obtained from a human donor in good health. The CDR3 region reads CASSEGGRALFTDTQYF. The nucleotides are TGTGCCAGCAGCGAGGGCGGAAGGGCGCTTTTCACAGATACGCAGTATTTT.